This T cell receptor beta chain was sequenced in a study of early T cells in non-severe SARS-CoV-2 infection. Study-wide context: Unsorted whole blood bulk RNA was sequenced, with unpaired chains.

Unique molecular identifier tags were affixed to discrete cDNA molecules. One entry per CDR3 protein results from TCRdb running MiXCR on the 5' RACE reads. The sample records about 22,000 distinct CDR3 sequences, 4% to 5.5% being singletons. Regarding the study as a whole: There was a bias toward anti-spike CD8 responses in VDJdb matching, which missed private and CD4 specificities.

This clonotype was observed many times. The antigen remains undetermined. Germline V gene lookup returns CDR1 SGHTA and CDR2 FQGNSA. The CDR3 is made up of 15 amino acids. J was trimmed by 3 bases and V by 0 bases; bases with no gene match: 0. The receptor's source is an adult who was a healthcare worker with PCR-confirmed SARS-CoV-2 infection or an uninfected control (not recorded which). V is TRBV7-2 and J is TRBJ1-3; 9 nucleotides line up with TRBD1. Sequencing was done on a sample of whole blood. The CDR3 loop is CASSLAGQGGNTIYF. The CDR3 DNA reads as TGTGCCAGCAGCTTAGCGGGACAGGGTGGAAACACCATATATTTT.